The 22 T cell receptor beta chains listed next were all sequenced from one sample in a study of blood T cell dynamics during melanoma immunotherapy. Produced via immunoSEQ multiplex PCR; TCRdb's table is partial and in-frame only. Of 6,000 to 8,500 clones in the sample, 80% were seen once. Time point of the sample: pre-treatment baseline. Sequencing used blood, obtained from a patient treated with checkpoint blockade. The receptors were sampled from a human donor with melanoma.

The CDR3 coding sequence is TGTGCCAGCAGCACAACCGGGACAGGGACCCTCTATGGCTACACCTTC. It yields the protein CASSTTGTGTLYGYTF. This chain connects TRBV9 to TRBJ1-2; TRBD1 matches 9 bases. The CDR3 contains 16 residues. Germline CDR1 reads SGDLS; CDR2 reads YYNGEE. J gave up 4 bases and V 4 bases, and 11 bases lay outside the gene matches.

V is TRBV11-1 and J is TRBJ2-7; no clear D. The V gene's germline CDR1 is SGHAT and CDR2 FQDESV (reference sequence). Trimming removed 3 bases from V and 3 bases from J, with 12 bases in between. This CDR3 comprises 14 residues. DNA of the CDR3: TGTGCCAGCAGCTTTTCGCCGGTTTTCTACGAGCAGTACTTC. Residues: CASSFSPVFYEQYF.

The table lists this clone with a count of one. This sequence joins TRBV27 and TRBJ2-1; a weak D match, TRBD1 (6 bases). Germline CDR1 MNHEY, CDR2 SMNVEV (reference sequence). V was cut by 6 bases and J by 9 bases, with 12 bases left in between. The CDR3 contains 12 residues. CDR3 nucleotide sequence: TGTGCCAGCAGGCAACAGGGAAGTGAGCAGTTCTTC. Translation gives CASRQQGSEQFF.

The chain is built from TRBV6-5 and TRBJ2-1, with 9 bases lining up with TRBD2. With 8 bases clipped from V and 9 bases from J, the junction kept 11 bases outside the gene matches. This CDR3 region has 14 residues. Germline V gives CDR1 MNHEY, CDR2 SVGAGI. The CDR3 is CASGLAGGPTEQFF. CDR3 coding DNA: TGTGCCAGCGGTCTGGCGGGGGGGCCAACTGAGCAGTTCTTC.

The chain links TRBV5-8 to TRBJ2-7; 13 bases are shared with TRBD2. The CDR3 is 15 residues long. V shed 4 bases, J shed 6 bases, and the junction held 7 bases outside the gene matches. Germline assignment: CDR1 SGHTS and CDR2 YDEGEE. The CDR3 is CASSGSGLAGREQYF. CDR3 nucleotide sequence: TGTGCCAGCAGCGGATCGGGACTAGCGGGACGCGAGCAGTACTTC.

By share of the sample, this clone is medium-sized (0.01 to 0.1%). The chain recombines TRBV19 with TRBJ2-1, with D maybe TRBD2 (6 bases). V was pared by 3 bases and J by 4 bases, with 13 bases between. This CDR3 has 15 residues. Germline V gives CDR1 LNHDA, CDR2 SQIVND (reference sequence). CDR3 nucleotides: TGTGCCAGTAGTATTATGAGACTAGGGTACAATGAGCAGTTCTTC. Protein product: CASSIMRLGYNEQFF. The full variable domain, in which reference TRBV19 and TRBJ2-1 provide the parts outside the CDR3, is DGGITQSPKYLFRKEGQNVTLSCEQNLNHDAMYWYRQDPGQGLRLIYYSQIVNDFQKGDIAEGYSVSREKKESFPLTVTSAQKNPTAFYLCASSIMRLGYNEQFFGPGTRLTVL.

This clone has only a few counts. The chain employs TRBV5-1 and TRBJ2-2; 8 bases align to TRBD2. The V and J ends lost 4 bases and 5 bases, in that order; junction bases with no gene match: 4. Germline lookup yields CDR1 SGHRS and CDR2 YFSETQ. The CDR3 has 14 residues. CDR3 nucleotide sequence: TGCGCCAGCAGCCCGGGAGGGGATACCGGGGAGCTGTTTTTT. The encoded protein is CASSPGGDTGELFF.

The CDR3 reads CASSLRTYNSPLHF. In nucleotides, the CDR3 is TGTGCCAGCAGCTTGAGGACGTATAATTCACCCCTCCACTTT. The chain couples TRBV5-8 to TRBJ1-6; no definite D call. The CDR3 totals 14 residues. V lost 1 base and J 4 bases, leaving 6 bases between the germline ends. Germline lookup yields CDR1 SGHTS and CDR2 YDEGEE.

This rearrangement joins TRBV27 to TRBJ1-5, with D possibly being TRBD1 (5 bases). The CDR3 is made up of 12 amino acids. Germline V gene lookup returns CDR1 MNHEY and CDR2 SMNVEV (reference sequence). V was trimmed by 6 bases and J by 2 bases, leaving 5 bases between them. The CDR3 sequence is CASRGGNQPQHF. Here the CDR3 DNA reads TGTGCCAGCAGGGGGGGCAATCAGCCCCAGCATTTT.

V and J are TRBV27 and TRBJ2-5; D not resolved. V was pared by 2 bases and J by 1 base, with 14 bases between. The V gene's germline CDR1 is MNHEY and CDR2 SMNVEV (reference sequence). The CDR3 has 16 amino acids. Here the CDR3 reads CASSLEGQLPQETQYF. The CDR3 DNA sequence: TGTGCCAGCAGTTTAGAAGGGCAGCTTCCCCAAGAGACCCAGTACTTC.

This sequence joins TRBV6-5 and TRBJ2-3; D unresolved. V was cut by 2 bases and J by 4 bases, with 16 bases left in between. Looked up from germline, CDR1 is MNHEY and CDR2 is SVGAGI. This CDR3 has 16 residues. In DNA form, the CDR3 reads TGTGCCAGCAGTTACCTCCCCTACCTCTCCCCAGATACGCAGTATTTT. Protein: CASSYLPYLSPDTQYF.

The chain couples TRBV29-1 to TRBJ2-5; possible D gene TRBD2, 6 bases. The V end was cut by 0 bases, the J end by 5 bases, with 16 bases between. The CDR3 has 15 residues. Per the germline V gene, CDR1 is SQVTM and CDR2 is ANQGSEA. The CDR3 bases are TGCAGCGTTGAAGAAGTGGAGGGGATCGTGGAGACCCAGTACTTC. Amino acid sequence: CSVEEVEGIVETQYF. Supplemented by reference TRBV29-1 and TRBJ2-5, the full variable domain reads SAVISQKPSRDICQRGTSLTIQCQVDSQVTMMFWYRQQPGQSLTLIATANQGSEATYESGFVIDKFPISRPNLTFSTLTVSNMSPEDSSIYLCSVEEVEGIVETQYFGPGTRLLVL.

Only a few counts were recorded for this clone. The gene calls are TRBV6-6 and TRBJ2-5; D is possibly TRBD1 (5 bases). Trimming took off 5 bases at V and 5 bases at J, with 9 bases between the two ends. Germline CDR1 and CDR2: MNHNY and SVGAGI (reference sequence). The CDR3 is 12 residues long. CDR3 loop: CASSQGPETQYF. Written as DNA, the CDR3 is TGTGCCAGCAGTCAGGGCCCGGAGACCCAGTACTTC.

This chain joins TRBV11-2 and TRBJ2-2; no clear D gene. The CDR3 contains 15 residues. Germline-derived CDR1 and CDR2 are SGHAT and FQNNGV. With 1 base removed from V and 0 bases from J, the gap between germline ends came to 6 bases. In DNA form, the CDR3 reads TGTGCCAGCAGCTTAGCGGCAGCGAACACCGGGGAGCTGTTTTTT. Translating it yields CASSLAAANTGELFF.

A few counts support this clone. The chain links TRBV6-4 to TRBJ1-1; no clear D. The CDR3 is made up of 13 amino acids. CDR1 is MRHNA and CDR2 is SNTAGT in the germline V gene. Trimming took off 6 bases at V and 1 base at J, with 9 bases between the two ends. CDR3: CASRGNRNTEAFF. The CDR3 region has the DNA TGTGCCAGCAGGGGGAACAGGAACACTGAAGCTTTCTTT.

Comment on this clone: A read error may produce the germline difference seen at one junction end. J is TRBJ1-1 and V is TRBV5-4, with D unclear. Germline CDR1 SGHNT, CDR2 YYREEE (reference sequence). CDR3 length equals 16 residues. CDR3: CASSFGTLNMNTEAFF. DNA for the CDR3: TGTGCCAGCAGCTTCGGAACGCTCAACATGAACACTGAAGCCTTCTTT.

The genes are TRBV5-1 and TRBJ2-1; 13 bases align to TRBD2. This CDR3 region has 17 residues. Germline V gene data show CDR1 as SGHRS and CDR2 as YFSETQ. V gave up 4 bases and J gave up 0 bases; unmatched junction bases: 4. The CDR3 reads CASSPRTSGSSYNEQFF. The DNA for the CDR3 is TGCGCCAGCAGCCCTAGGACTAGCGGGAGCTCCTACAATGAGCAGTTCTTC.

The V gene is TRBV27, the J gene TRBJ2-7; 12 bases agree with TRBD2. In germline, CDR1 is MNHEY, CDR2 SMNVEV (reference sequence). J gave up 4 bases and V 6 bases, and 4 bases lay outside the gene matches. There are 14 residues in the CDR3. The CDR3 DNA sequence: TGTGCCAGCAGGCCTAGCGGGAGGGCTTACGAGCAGTACTTC. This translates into CASRPSGRAYEQYF.

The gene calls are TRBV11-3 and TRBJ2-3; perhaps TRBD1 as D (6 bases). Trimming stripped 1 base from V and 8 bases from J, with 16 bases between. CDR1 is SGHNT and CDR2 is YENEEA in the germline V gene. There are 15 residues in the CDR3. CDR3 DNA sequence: TGTGCCAGCAGCTTAGCCCGGGACACTGGGGGTACGCAGTATTTT. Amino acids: CASSLARDTGGTQYF.

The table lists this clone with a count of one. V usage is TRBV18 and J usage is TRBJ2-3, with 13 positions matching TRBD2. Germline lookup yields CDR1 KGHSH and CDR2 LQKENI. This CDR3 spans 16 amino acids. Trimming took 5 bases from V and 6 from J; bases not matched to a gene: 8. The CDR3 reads CASSNGLAGDSDTQYF. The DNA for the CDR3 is TGTGCCAGCTCAAACGGACTAGCGGGAGATTCGGATACGCAGTATTTT.

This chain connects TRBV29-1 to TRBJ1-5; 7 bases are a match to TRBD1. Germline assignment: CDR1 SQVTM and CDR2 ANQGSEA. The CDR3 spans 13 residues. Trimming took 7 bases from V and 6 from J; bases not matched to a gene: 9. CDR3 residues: CSAREGGGQPQHF. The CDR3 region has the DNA TGCAGCGCTCGGGAAGGGGGCGGTCAGCCCCAGCATTTT.

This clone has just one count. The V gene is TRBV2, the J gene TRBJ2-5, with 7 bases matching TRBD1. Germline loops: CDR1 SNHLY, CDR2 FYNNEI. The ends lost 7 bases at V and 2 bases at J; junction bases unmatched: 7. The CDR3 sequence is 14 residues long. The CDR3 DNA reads TGTGCCAGCAAACCAGGACAGGCTCAAGAGACCCAGTACTTC. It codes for CASKPGQAQETQYF.